The T cell receptor (beta chain) under discussion was sequenced for a study of blood T cell repertoires in COVID-19. The wider study: Whether acute or convalescent, the COVID-19 samples came from the United States, Italy and Spain. T cells, B-cell-depleted T cells, or PBMCs supplied cDNA or gDNA.

Germline V CDR1 and CDR2: MGHDK, SYGVNS. The CDR3 totals 15 residues. The J segment lost 3 bases and the V segment lost 10 bases, leaving 13 bases of the junction unmatched. Method: immunoSEQ multiplex PCR; TCRdb's copy keeps in-frame clones and lacks some. The profile covers under 200,000 clones, with 70% to 85% appearing a single time and approximately 9.4% taken by the ten largest. The chain joins TRBV25-1 to TRBJ2-3; 7 bases line up with TRBD1. The TCR was taken from a woman over 75 with acute or convalescent COVID-19. Sequenced sample: peripheral blood. CDR3 nucleotides: TGTGCCACGACGAAGACAGGGTCGGTGACAGATACGCAGTATTTT. It yields the protein CATTKTGSVTDTQYF.